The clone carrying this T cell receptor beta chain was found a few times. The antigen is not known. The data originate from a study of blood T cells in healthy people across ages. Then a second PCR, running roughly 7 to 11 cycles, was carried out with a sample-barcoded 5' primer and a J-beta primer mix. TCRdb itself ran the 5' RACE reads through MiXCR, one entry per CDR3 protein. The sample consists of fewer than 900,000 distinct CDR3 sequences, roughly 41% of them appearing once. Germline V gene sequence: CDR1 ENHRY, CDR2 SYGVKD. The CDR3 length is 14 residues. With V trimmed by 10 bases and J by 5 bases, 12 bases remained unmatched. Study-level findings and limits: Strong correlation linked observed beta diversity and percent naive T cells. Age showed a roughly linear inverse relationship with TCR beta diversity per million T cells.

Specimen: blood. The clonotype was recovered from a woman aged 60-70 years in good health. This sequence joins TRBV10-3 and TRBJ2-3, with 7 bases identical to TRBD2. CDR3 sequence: CATRGGAKGDTQYF. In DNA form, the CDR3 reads TGTGCCACCCGGGGAGGGGCGAAGGGAGATACGCAGTATTTT.